This T cell receptor beta chain was captured in a study of blood T cell repertoires in COVID-19. Study at large: Material from acute and convalescent COVID-19 was sourced from the United States, Italy and Spain. PBMCs, B-cell-depleted T cells, or T cells provided the cDNA or gDNA that made up the material.

This clone is a singleton in its sample. This CDR3 has 14 amino acids. V was pared by 2 bases and J by 5 bases, with 4 bases of the junction left unmatched. Germline lookup yields CDR1 KGHSH and CDR2 LQKENI. Original methodology: Reference gene primer amplification yielded estimated nucleated cell counts. Here immunoSEQ multiplex PCR was the method, and the copy in TCRdb shows in-frame clones only, minus some. From that table come the V and J calls and clone size; the DNA was used to work out D and trimming. The sample shows about 140,000 clones, about 88% of them seen only once. The receptor was isolated from a human donor with acute or convalescent COVID-19. The donor label of this sample is uncertain. Sequencing input: peripheral blood. The rearrangement links TRBV18 to TRBJ1-1; 8 bases agree with TRBD1. The CDR3, as DNA: TGTGCCAGCTCACCAAAAAGGACAGGGACTGAAGCTTTCTTT. Protein product: CASSPKRTGTEAFF.